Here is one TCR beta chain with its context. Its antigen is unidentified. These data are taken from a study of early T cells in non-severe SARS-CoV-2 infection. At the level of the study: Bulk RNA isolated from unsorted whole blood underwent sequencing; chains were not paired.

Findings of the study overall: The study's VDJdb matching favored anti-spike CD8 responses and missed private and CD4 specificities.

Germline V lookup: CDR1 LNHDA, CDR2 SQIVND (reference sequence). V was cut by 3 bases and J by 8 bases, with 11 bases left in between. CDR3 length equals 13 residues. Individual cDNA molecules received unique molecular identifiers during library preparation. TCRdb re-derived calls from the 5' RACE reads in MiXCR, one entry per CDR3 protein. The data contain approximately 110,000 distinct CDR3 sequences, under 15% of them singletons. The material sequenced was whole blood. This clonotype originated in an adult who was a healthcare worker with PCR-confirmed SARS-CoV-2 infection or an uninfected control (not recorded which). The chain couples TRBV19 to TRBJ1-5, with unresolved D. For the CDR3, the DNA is TGTGCCAGTAGTATCACGGGTCGGGAGCCCCAGCATTTT. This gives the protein CASSITGREPQHF.